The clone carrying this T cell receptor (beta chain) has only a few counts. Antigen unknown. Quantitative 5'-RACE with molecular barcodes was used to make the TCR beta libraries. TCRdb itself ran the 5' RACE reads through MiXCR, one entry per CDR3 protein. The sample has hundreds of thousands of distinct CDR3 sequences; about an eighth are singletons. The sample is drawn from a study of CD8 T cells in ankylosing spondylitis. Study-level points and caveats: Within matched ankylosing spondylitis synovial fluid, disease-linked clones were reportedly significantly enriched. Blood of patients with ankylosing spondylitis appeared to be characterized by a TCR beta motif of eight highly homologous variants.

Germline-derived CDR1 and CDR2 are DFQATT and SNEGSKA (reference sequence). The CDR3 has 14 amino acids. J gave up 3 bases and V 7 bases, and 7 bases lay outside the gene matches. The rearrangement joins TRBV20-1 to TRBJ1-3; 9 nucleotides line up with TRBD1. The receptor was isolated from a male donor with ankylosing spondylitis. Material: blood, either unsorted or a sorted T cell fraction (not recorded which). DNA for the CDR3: TGCAGTGTCCAGGACAGGGGCTTTGGAAACACCATATATTTT. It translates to CSVQDRGFGNTIYF.